Shown below are 15 T cell receptor beta chains from a single sample sequenced in a study of blood T cells in healthy people across ages. Sample-barcoded 5' priming and a J-beta primer mix drove a second PCR of about 6 to 12 cycles. TCRdb re-called the 5' RACE reads with MiXCR, one entry per CDR3 protein. The sample contains more than 800,000 distinct CDR3 sequences, 45% of which appear only once. The sequenced sample consisted of blood. These receptors were collected from an older woman in good health.

This sequence joins TRBV4-1 and TRBJ1-1, with 7 bases matching TRBD1. The germline V gene encodes CDR1 MGHRA and CDR2 YSYEKL. V gave up 4 bases and J gave up 4 bases; unmatched junction bases: 3. CDR3 size: 13 residues. In DNA, the CDR3 is TGCGCCAGCAGCCTGGGACAGTTCACTGAAGCTTTCTTT. Amino acid sequence: CASSLGQFTEAFF.

This clonotype was seen ten or more times. The chain couples TRBV28 to TRBJ2-5; D possibly matches TRBD1 or TRBD2 (5 bases each). The CDR3 has 13 residues. V was shortened by 8 bases and J by 0 bases, with 10 bases between the two germline ends. Germline V CDR1 and CDR2: MDHEN, SYDVKM. CDR3 sequence (DNA): TGTGCCAGCTCCAGGGACGACCAAGAGACCCAGTACTTC. Its protein product is CASSRDDQETQYF.

There are a few counts of this clonotype. This chain uses TRBV15 with TRBJ2-5; the match to TRBD2 covers 9 bases. The V gene's germline CDR1 is LNHNV and CDR2 YYDKDF (reference sequence). This CDR3 contains 14 residues. V was clipped by 3 bases and J by 5 bases; unmatched bases: 4. CDR3: CATSREREVETQYF. CDR3 bases: TGTGCCACCAGCAGGGAGCGGGAGGTCGAGACCCAGTACTTC.

This clonotype was detected a few times. The chain joins TRBV11-1 to TRBJ2-1; 14 bases agree with TRBD2. The V segment lost 5 bases and the J segment 0 bases; nucleotides outside the gene matches: 12. Germline CDR1 reads SGHAT; CDR2 reads FQDESV (reference sequence). CDR3 length: 20 amino acids. The CDR3: CASSIGRLAGGSSSYNEQFF. In DNA form, the CDR3 reads TGTGCCAGCAGCATAGGGAGACTAGCGGGAGGGAGCAGCTCCTACAATGAGCAGTTCTTC.

The chain's CDR3 is CASSLRVGTALSYNEQFF. In nucleotides, the CDR3 is TGTGCCAGCAGTTTAAGGGTCGGGACAGCCTTATCCTACAATGAGCAGTTCTTC. The genes are TRBV12-3 or TRBV12-4 and TRBJ2-1, with 7 nucleotides matching TRBD1. V lost 2 bases, J lost 1 base, and 11 bases stayed unmatched. This CDR3 comprises 18 residues.

The chain employs TRBV3-1 and TRBJ2-5; 12 nucleotides agree with TRBD2. V was clipped by 4 bases and J by 5 bases; unmatched bases: 14. The germline CDR1 and CDR2 sequences are LGHDT and YNNKEL (reference sequence). CDR3 length: 18 residues. The CDR3: CASSLGLAGGTSRETQYF. The CDR3 DNA is TGTGCCAGCAGCCTTGGTCTAGCGGGAGGGACATCAAGGGAGACCCAGTACTTC.

At least ten counts were recorded for this clonotype. The rearrangement joins TRBV6-6 to TRBJ2-7, with D possibly TRBD1 on 5 matching bases. This CDR3 has 9 amino acids. Per germline, CDR1 MNHNY and CDR2 SVGAGI (reference sequence). Trimming took 8 bases from V and 7 from J, leaving 6 bases between them. The CDR3 is CASGAEQYF. Written as DNA, the CDR3 is TGTGCCAGCGGGGCAGAGCAGTACTTC.

This clonotype appeared a few times. V usage is TRBV6-5 and J usage is TRBJ2-7, with 11 bases that match TRBD2. After removal of 4 bases from V and 3 bases from J, the junction contained 11 bases not matched to a gene. The CDR3 covers 17 residues. From germline, CDR1 is MNHEY and CDR2 SVGAGI. The CDR3 DNA follows: TGTGCCAGCAGTTCGACTAGCGGGATAGGAGCTCTCTACGAGCAGTACTTC. Translated, it gives CASSSTSGIGALYEQYF.

V gene TRBV10-3 combines with J gene TRBJ2-7, with 7 bases lining up with TRBD2. TRBJ2-5 matches the DNA end more closely, so the J call is doubtful. The CDR3 consists of 16 residues. Looked up from germline, CDR1 is ENHRY and CDR2 is SYGVKD. CDR3 DNA: TGTGCCATCAGTCTTCAGCGGGATGAGTTTGGGGAGACCCAGTACTTC. Translated, it gives CAISLQRDEFGETQYF.

This clonotype has just a few counts. The CDR3 sequence: CASSLQGGQETQYF. The CDR3 DNA is TGTGCCAGCAGTTTACAGGGGGGCCAAGAGACCCAGTACTTC. This chain connects TRBV7-2 to TRBJ2-5; 8 nucleotides agree with TRBD1. The J segment lost 1 base and the V segment lost 6 bases, leaving 4 bases of the junction unmatched. The CDR3 covers 14 residues. CDR1 and CDR2 from the germline V gene are SGHTA and FQGNSA.

The V call is TRBV12-3 or TRBV12-4, the J call TRBJ2-1; TRBD2 matches at 8 bases. This CDR3 is built from 14 residues. Trimming at V came to 5 bases and at J to 9 bases, leaving 9 bases not matched to a gene. CDR3 loop: CASSPFSGSSEQFF. The CDR3 nucleotides are TGTGCCAGCAGTCCATTCAGCGGGAGTTCTGAGCAGTTCTTC.

This chain uses TRBV5-1 with TRBJ2-2; D call uncertain. The CDR3 covers 15 residues. The V end was cut by 0 bases, the J end by 1 base, with 7 bases between. Looked up from germline, CDR1 is SGHRS and CDR2 is YFSETQ. This CDR3 is CASSLARLNTGELFF. The CDR3 coding sequence is TGCGCCAGCAGCTTGGCCAGGCTGAACACCGGGGAGCTGTTTTTT.

The CDR3 bases are TGTGCCAGCAGCCCTCTGGCGGGACCTGGGGCCAACGTCCTGACTTTC. This encodes CASSPLAGPGANVLTF. V and J are TRBV7-3 and TRBJ2-6; D perhaps matches TRBD2 (6 bases). The V gene lost 5 bases and the J gene lost 2 bases, with 13 bases spanning the gap. Germline CDR1 is SGHTA and CDR2 is FQGTGA. This CDR3 contains 16 residues. Supplemented by reference TRBV7-3 and TRBJ2-6, the full variable domain reads GAGVSQTPSNKVTEKGKYVELRCDPISGHTALYWYRQSLGQGPEFLIYFQGTGAADDSGLPNDRFFAVRPEGSVSTLKIQRTERGDSAVYLCASSPLAGPGANVLTFGAGSRLTVL.

The chain combines TRBV12-3 or TRBV12-4 with TRBJ2-5; D ambiguous. This CDR3 region has 14 residues. With 5 bases removed from V and 0 bases from J, the gap between germline ends came to 10 bases. The CDR3 sequence is CASSPDWDQETQYF. The CDR3 DNA sequence: TGTGCCAGCAGTCCTGACTGGGACCAAGAGACCCAGTACTTC.

This clonotype was recorded at least ten times. CDR3 in amino acids: CSARDLVGLAGAGEQFF. Written as DNA, the CDR3 is TGCAGTGCTAGAGATTTAGTAGGGCTAGCGGGAGCGGGTGAGCAGTTCTTC. This chain joins TRBV20-1 and TRBJ2-1, with 10 bases lining up with TRBD2. CDR1 is DFQATT, CDR2 SNEGSKA, per germline (reference sequence). This CDR3 has 17 amino acids. J lost 9 bases, V lost 0 bases, and 14 bases had no gene match.